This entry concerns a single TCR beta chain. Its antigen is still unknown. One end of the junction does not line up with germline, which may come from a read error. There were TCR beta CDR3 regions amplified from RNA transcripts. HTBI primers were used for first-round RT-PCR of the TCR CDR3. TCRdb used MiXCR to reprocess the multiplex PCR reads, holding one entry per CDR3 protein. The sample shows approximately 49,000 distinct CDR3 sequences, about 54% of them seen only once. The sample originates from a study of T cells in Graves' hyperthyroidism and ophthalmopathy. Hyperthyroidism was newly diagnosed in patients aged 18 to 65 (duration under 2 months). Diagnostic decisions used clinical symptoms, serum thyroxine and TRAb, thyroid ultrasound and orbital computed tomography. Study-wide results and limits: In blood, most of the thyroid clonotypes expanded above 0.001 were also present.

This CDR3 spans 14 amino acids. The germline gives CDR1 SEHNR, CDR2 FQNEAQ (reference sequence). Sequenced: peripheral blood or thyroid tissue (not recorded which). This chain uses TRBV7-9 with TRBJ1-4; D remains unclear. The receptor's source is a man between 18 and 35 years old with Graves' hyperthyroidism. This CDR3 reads CASRPEGTHEELFF. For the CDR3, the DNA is TGTGCCAGCAGGCCGGAAGGAACACATGAAGAACTGTTTTTT.